Sequencing of this T cell receptor (beta chain) was carried out in a study of beta chain features in type 1 diabetes. V lost 1 base and J lost 6, with 10 bases in between. This CDR3 is built from 13 residues. Germline assignment: CDR1 SGHTA and CDR2 FQGNSA. Reverse transcription of all isolated RNA meant that expressed TCRB transcripts were sequenced. Generated by immunoSEQ multiplex PCR, the TCRdb table keeps only in-frame clones and is missing some. The table records 250,000 to 350,000 clones, 12% to 15% of them present only once. The TCR sequence derives from a man aged 25-45 years in good health. The V and J genes are TRBV7-2 and TRBJ2-7; the D gene could be TRBD1 or TRBD2 (5 bases each). The sequenced sample consisted of central memory CD4+ T cells from blood. CDR3 coding DNA: TGTGCCAGCAGCTTAGGAGCAGGGACCGAGCAGTACGTC. It specifies CASSLGAGTEQYV.